This T cell receptor beta chain derives from a study of CD8+CD57+ T cells in acquired aplastic anemia. Individuals selected for sequencing had exhibited CD8+CD57+ cell expansion on flow cytometry. Germline assignment: CDR1 SGHRS and CDR2 YFSETQ. The CDR3 is 12 amino acids. With 2 bases removed from V and 3 bases from J, the gap between germline ends came to 6 bases. According to the study, genomic DNA was the template for TCR beta VDJ and CDR3 profiling. TCRdb recomputed calls from the reads with MiXCR, one row per CDR3 protein. The sample shows some 150,000 distinct CDR3 sequences, 71% of them seen only once. Study observations and caveats: The same twenty-nine CD8+ CDR3 sequences occurred in patients and in controls.

Of note for this clonotype: Antigen: not known.

This clonotype originated in a human donor with aplastic anemia. This chain connects TRBV5-1 to TRBJ2-7; TRBD1 is a possible D gene (6 bases). Specimen: sorted CD4+, CD8+, or CD8+CD57+ T cells (not recorded which) from PBMCs. The CDR3 DNA is TGCGCCAGCAGCTTACAGGGCTACGAGCAGTACTTC. This gives the protein CASSLQGYEQYF.